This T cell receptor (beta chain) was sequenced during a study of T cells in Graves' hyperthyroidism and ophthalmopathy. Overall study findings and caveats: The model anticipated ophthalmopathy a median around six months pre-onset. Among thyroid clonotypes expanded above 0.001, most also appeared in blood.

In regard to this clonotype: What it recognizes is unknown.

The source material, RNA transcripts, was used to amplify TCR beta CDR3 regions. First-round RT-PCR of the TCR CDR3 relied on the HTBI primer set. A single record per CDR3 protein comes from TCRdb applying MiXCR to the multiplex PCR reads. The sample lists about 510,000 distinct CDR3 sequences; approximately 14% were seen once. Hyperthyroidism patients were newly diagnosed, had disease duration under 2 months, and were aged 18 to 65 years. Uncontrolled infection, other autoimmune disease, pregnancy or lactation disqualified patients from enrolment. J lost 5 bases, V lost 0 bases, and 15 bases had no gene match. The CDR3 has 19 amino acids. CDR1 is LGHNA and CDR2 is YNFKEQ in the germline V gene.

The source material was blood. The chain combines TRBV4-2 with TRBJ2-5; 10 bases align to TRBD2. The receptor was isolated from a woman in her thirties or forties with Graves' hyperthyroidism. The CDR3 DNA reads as TGTGCCAGCAGCCAAGAATTTTCGGCTAGCGGGAGAGGGGTTGAGACCCAGTACTTC. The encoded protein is CASSQEFSASGRGVETQYF.